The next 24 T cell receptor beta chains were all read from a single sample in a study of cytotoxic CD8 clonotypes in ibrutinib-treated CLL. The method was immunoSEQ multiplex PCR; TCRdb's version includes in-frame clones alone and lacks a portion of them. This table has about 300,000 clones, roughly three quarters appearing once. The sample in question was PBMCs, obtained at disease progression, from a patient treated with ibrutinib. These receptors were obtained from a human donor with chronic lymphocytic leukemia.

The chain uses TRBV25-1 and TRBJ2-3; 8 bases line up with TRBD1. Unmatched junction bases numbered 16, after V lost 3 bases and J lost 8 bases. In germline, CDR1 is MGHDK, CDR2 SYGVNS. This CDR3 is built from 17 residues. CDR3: CASSDSPGQAGRGTQYF. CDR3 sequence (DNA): TGTGCCAGCAGTGATAGTCCGGGACAGGCGGGCCGGGGTACGCAGTATTTT.

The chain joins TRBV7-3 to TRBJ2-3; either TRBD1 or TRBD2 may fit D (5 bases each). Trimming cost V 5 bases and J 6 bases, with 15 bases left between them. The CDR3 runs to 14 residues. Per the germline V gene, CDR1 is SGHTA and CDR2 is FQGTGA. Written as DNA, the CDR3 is TGTGCCAGCAGCATCACCGGGACGGCTGATACGCAGTATTTT. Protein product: CASSITGTADTQYF.

CDR3 region: CASNRPGNEKLFF. As DNA, the CDR3 is TGTGCCAGCAACAGGCCCGGTAATGAAAAACTGTTTTTT. The gene calls are TRBV28 and TRBJ1-4; D perhaps matches TRBD1 (5 bases). Per the germline V gene, CDR1 is MDHEN and CDR2 is SYDVKM. Trimming cost V 7 bases and J 4 bases, with 10 bases left between them. The CDR3 loop spans 13 amino acids. Full variable domain (outside the CDR3, taken from reference TRBV28 and TRBJ1-4): DVKVTQSSRYLVKRTGEKVFLECVQDMDHENMFWYRQDPGLGLRLIYFSYDVKMKEKGDIPEGYSVSREKKERFSLILESASTNQTSMYLCASNRPGNEKLFFGSGTQLSVL.

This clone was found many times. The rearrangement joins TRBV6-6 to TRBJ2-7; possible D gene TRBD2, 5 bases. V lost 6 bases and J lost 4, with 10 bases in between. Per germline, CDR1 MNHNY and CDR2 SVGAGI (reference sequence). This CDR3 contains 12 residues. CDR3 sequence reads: CASSDPGYEQYF. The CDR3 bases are TGTGCCAGCAGCGACCCGGGGTACGAGCAGTACTTC.

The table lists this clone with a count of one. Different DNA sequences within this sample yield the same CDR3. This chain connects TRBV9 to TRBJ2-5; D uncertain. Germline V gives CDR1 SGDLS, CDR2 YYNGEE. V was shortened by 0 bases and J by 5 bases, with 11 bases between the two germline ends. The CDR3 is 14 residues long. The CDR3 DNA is TGTGCCAGCAGCGTAGAAGCAGGCCGGGAGACCCAGTACTTC. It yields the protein CASSVEAGRETQYF.

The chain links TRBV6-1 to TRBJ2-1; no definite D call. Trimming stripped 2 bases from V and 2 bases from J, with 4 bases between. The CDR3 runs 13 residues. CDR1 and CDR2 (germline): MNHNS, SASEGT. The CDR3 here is CASSEQPYNEQFF. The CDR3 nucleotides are TGTGCCAGCAGTGAACAGCCCTACAATGAGCAGTTCTTC.

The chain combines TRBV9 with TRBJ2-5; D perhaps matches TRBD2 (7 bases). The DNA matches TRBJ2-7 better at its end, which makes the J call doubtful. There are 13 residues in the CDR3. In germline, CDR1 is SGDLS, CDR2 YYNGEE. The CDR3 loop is CASSEGGPYEQYF. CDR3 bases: TGTGCCAGCAGCGAGGGGGGGCCCTACGAGCAGTACTTC.

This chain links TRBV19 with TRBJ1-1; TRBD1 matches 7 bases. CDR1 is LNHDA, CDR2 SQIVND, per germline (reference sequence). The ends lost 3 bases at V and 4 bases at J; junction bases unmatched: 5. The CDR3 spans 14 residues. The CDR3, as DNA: TGTGCCAGTAGTATCTCCAGGGGGGCCACTGAAGCTTTCTTT. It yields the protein CASSISRGATEAFF.

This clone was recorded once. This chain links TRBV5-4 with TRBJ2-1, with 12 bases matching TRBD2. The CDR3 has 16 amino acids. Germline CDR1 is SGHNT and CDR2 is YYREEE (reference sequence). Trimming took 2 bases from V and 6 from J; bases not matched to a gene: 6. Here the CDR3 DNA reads TGTGCCAGCAGCTTTATCCCTAGCGGGAGGGGCAATGAGCAGTTCTTC. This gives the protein CASSFIPSGRGNEQFF. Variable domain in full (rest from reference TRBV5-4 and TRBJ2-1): ETGVTQSPTHLIKTRGQQVTLRCSSQSGHNTVSWYQQALGQGPQFIFQYYREEENGRGNFPPRFSGLQFPNYSSELNVNALELDDSALYLCASSFIPSGRGNEQFFGPGTRLTVL.

Written as DNA, the CDR3 is TGTGCCAGCTCACCCGACAGGGACAATGAGCAGTTCTTC. Residues: CASSPDRDNEQFF. The chain joins TRBV18 to TRBJ2-1; 7 bases map to TRBD1. J lost 5 bases, V lost 3 bases, and 1 base had no gene match. Germline V CDR1 and CDR2: KGHSH, LQKENI. The CDR3 has 13 amino acids.

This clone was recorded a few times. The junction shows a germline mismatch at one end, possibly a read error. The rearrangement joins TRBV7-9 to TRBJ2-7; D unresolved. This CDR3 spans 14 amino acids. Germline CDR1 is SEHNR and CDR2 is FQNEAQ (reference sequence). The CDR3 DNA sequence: TGTGCCAGCAGCTTAGCTGTCCAGTCCTCCGAGCAGTACTTC. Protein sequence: CASSLAVQSSEQYF.

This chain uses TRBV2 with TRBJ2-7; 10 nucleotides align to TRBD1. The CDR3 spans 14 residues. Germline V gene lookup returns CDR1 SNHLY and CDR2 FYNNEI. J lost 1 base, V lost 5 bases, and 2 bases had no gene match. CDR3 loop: CASSWTGGSYEQYF. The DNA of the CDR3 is TGTGCCAGCAGTTGGACAGGGGGGTCCTACGAGCAGTACTTC.

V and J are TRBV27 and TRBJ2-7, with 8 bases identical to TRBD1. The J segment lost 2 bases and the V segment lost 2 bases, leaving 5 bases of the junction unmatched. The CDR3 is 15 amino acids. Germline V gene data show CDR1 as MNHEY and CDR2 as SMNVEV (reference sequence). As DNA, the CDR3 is TGTGCCAGCAGTTTAGCAGGGGGCGCTCCCTACGAGCAGTACTTC. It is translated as CASSLAGGAPYEQYF.

CDR3 in amino acids: CASSPDREVEQYF. The CDR3 DNA follows: TGTGCCAGCAGCCCGGACAGGGAGGTCGAGCAGTACTTC. V gene TRBV7-6 combines with J gene TRBJ2-7; 8 bases match TRBD1. V lost 5 bases and J lost 6; bases outside the gene matches: 6. Germline CDR1 is SGHVS and CDR2 is FNYEAQ. The CDR3 totals 13 residues.

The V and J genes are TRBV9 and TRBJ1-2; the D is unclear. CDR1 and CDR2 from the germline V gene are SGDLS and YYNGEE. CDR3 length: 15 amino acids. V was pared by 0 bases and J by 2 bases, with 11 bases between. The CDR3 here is CASSVADLPNYGYTF. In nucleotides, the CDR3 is TGTGCCAGCAGCGTAGCTGACCTCCCGAACTATGGCTACACCTTC.

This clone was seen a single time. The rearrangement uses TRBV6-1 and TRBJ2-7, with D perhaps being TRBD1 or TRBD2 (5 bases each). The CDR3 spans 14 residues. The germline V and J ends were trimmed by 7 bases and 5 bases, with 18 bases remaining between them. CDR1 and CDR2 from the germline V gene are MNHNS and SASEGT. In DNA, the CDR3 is TGTGCCAGCACTGTTGAACCGGGGCTCGACGAGCAGTACTTC. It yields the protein CASTVEPGLDEQYF.

CDR3 in DNA: TGCGCCAGCAGCCCCTCAGGGGGACTAGCGGGAGGGCCGTTCTCCTACGAGCAGTACTTC. Translated, it gives CASSPSGGLAGGPFSYEQYF. V and J are TRBV4-3 and TRBJ2-7; 16 bases align to TRBD2. CDR1 and CDR2 (germline): LGHNA, YSLEER. CDR3 length equals 20 residues. With 4 bases clipped from V and 0 bases from J, the junction kept 12 bases outside the gene matches.

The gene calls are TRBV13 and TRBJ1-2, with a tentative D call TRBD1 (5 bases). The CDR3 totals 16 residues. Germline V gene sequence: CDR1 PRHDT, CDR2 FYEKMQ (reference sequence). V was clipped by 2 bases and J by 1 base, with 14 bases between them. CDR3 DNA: TGTGCCAGCAGCTTAACTCGACGGGGGGTTAACTATGGCTACACCTTC. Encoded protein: CASSLTRRGVNYGYTF.

The CDR3 spells CASSLWTGLRGEKLFF. CDR3 DNA sequence: TGTGCCAGCAGCTTGTGGACAGGGCTTCGGGGTGAAAAACTGTTTTTT. The chain recombines TRBV5-6 with TRBJ1-4; 8 bases are a match to TRBD1. This CDR3 has 16 residues. Germline V gene data show CDR1 as SGHDT and CDR2 as YYEEEE. V was clipped by 1 base and J by 7 bases; unmatched bases: 9.

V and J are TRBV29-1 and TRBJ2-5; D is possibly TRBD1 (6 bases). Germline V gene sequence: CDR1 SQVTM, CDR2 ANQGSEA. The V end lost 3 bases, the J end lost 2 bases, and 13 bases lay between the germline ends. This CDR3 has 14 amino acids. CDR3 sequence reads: CSVDMLGAQETQYF. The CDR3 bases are TGCAGCGTTGATATGCTGGGGGCACAAGAGACCCAGTACTTC.

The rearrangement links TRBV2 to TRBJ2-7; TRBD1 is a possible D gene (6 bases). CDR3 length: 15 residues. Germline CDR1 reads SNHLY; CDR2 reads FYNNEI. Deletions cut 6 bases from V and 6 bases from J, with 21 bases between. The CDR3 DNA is TGTGCCAGCAGAATTCGGGACACTAATGACCGCGAGCAGTACTTC. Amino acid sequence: CASRIRDTNDREQYF.

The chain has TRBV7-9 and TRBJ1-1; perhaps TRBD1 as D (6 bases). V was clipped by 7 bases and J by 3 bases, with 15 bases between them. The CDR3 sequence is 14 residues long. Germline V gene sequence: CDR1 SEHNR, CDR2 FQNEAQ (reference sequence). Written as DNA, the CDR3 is TGTGCCAGCATCGCGACAGGCGCTGACACTGAAGCTTTCTTT. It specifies CASIATGADTEAFF.

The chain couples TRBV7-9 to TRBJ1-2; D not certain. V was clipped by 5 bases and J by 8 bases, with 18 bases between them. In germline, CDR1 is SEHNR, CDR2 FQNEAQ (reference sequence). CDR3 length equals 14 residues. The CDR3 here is CASSTRLPVAGYTF. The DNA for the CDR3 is TGTGCCAGCAGCACCCGCCTTCCGGTTGCGGGCTACACCTTC.

The CDR3 DNA sequence: TGTGCCAGCAGCCTCGACAGGAAAGGGACCCAGTACTTC. It specifies CASSLDRKGTQYF. The chain has TRBV6-5 and TRBJ2-5, with D possibly matching TRBD1 (6 bases). The germline CDR1 and CDR2 sequences are MNHEY and SVGAGI. The CDR3 contains 13 residues. The V end was cut by 6 bases, the J end by 7 bases, with 15 bases between.